One and the same sample provided the 23 T cell receptor beta chains below, sequenced in a study of T cells in Graves' hyperthyroidism and ophthalmopathy. Researchers took RNA transcripts and amplified the TCR beta CDR3 regions from them. The HTBI primer set was used in a first-round RT-PCR of the TCR CDR3. Each CDR3 protein gets one entry after TCRdb re-called the multiplex PCR reads with MiXCR. The sample includes about 520,000 distinct CDR3 sequences, around a quarter seen only once; the top ten take around 11%. The sequencing input was blood. The origin of the receptors is a woman in her twenties or thirties with Graves' ophthalmopathy.

This chain uses TRBV27 with TRBJ2-2, with 8 bases identical to TRBD2. Trimming removed 4 bases from V and 6 bases from J; junction bases left unmatched: 7. Germline V gene sequence: CDR1 MNHEY, CDR2 SMNVEV (reference sequence). This CDR3 contains 15 residues. The CDR3 reads CASSWDGGAPGELFF. The CDR3 DNA reads TGTGCCAGCAGTTGGGACGGGGGGGCCCCCGGGGAGCTGTTTTTT.

Ten or more counts support this clonotype. As DNA, the CDR3 is TGTGCCAGCAGTGAAGGCGGCAGGGGAGGTCAGCCCCAGCATTTT. It encodes CASSEGGRGGQPQHF. The rearrangement joins TRBV6-1 to TRBJ1-5, with D tentatively TRBD1 (6 bases). Looked up from germline, CDR1 is MNHNS and CDR2 is SASEGT. CDR3 length equals 15 residues. Trimming shortened V by 1 base and J by 6 bases, and 13 bases separated the two germline ends.

In its sample, this clonotype was seen many times. The rearrangement joins TRBV9 to TRBJ1-2, with TRBD1 as a possible D gene (5 bases). The CDR3 is 14 residues long. V gave up 0 bases and J gave up 1 base, with 7 bases separating them. CDR1 and CDR2 from the germline V gene are SGDLS and YYNGEE. CDR3 sequence: CASSVDGGNYGYTF. CDR3 sequence (DNA): TGTGCCAGCAGCGTAGATGGGGGTAACTATGGCTACACCTTC.

The J gene is TRBJ1-2, the V gene TRBV12-3 or TRBV12-4, with TRBD1 matching 9 bases. The CDR3 length is 17 residues. V gave up 4 bases and J gave up 4 bases; unmatched junction bases: 13. The CDR3, as DNA: TGTGCCAGCAGTTGGGGTCTCCGCGGACAGGGGCTCTATGGCTACACCTTC. Residues: CASSWGLRGQGLYGYTF.

This clonotype was found many times. This chain connects TRBV28 to TRBJ2-2; D is undetermined. The CDR3 consists of 16 residues. CDR1 is MDHEN and CDR2 is SYDVKM in the germline V gene. V shed 3 bases and J shed 0 bases, with 11 bases lying between them. This chain's CDR3 is CASSFLSAPNTGELFF. The CDR3 DNA reads TGTGCCAGCAGTTTCCTCAGCGCCCCGAACACCGGGGAGCTGTTTTTT.

CDR3 sequence reads: CASKPGQGRDRAKNIQYF. For the CDR3, the DNA is TGTGCCAGCAAACCGGGACAGGGGCGCGATCGAGCCAAAAACATTCAGTACTTC. This chain joins TRBV6-1 and TRBJ2-4; 10 nucleotides line up with TRBD1. CDR1 and CDR2 from the germline V gene are MNHNS and SASEGT. Germline trimming cut 7 bases from V and 0 bases from J; bases unmatched to any gene: 12. The CDR3 is 18 residues long.

The chain combines TRBV3-1 with TRBJ2-5; D unresolved. The length of the CDR3 is 14 residues. Trimming pared 1 base from V and 4 bases from J, leaving 10 bases between. Germline V CDR1 and CDR2: LGHDT, YNNKEL (reference sequence). CDR3 sequence: CASSQVVSGETQYF. In nucleotides, the CDR3 is TGTGCCAGCAGCCAAGTAGTGTCGGGAGAGACCCAGTACTTC.

This clonotype was detected ten times or more. The CDR3, as DNA: TGTGCCAGCGGGAATGAGGGGGTGTTGACCGGGGAGCTGTTTTTT. Its translation: CASGNEGVLTGELFF. The chain recombines TRBV2 with TRBJ2-2; tentative D call: TRBD1 (6 bases). The CDR3 sequence is 15 residues long. Trimming pared 8 bases from V and 5 bases from J, leaving 18 bases between. Germline lookup yields CDR1 SNHLY and CDR2 FYNNEI.

This clonotype was picked up many times. The chain recombines TRBV20-1 with TRBJ1-2; no reliable D call. V gave up 3 bases and J gave up 5 bases, with 13 bases separating them. This CDR3 contains 13 residues. Per germline, CDR1 DFQATT and CDR2 SNEGSKA (reference sequence). CDR3 region: CSARDRTGYGYTF. The CDR3 DNA is TGCAGTGCTAGGGACCGGACGGGTTATGGCTACACCTTC.

The chain carries TRBV28 and TRBJ2-7; 8 nucleotides match TRBD1. The V segment lost 3 bases and the J segment 1 base; nucleotides outside the gene matches: 2. The CDR3 has 14 amino acids. Germline V CDR1 and CDR2: MDHEN, SYDVKM. The CDR3 DNA is TGTGCCAGCAGTTTTTGGGACAGGTCCTACGAGCAGTACTTC. Translating gives CASSFWDRSYEQYF.

In its sample, this clonotype was seen many times. This chain joins TRBV30 and TRBJ2-5, with 13 bases lining up with TRBD2. Looked up from germline, CDR1 is GTSNPN and CDR2 is SVGIG (reference sequence). J lost 3 bases, V lost 4 bases, and 8 bases had no gene match. The CDR3 loop spans 16 amino acids. Here the CDR3 DNA reads TGTGCCTGGACCGTCGGACTAGCGGGGGCAAAAGAGACCCAGTACTTC. The encoded protein is CAWTVGLAGAKETQYF. Supplemented by reference TRBV30 and TRBJ2-5, the full variable domain reads SQTIHQWPATLVQPVGSPLSLECTVEGTSNPNLYWYRQAAGRGLQLLFYSVGIGQISSEVPQNLSASRPQDRQFILSSKKLLLSDSGFYLCAWTVGLAGAKETQYFGPGTRLLVL.

At least ten counts were recorded for this clonotype. The J gene is TRBJ2-2, the V gene TRBV7-8; 14 bases align to TRBD2. V trimming: 5 bases; J trimming: 4 bases; junction bases outside the gene matches: 9. The CDR3 is 18 residues long. Germline CDR1 and CDR2: SGHVS and FQNEAQ. The CDR3 bases are TGTGCCAGCAGCCTACGGACTAGCGGGGGGCAATTCACCGGGGAGCTGTTTTTT. Protein product: CASSLRTSGGQFTGELFF.

This clonotype appeared a single time. The gene calls are TRBV6-2 or TRBV6-3 and TRBJ1-2; a possible D gene is TRBD1 (6 bases). V was trimmed by 8 bases and J by 2 bases, leaving 9 bases between them. Germline V gene lookup returns CDR1 MNHEY and CDR2 SVGEGT. The CDR3 loop spans 12 amino acids. CDR3 sequence (DNA): TGTGCCAGCGCCGACAGGAACTATGGCTACACCTTC. Amino acid sequence: CASADRNYGYTF.

This clonotype came up a few times. In DNA form, the CDR3 reads TGTGCCAGCAGTCCGACTAGCGGGGGGGCAGATACGCAGTATTTT. Protein product: CASSPTSGGADTQYF. The chain has TRBV6-4 and TRBJ2-3; TRBD2 agrees at 14 bases. The CDR3 is 15 residues long. Germline trimming cut 5 bases from V and 4 bases from J; bases unmatched to any gene: 2. Germline V gives CDR1 MRHNA, CDR2 SNTAGT.

There are many counts of this clonotype. The rearrangement uses TRBV6-4 and TRBJ1-2, with D possibly TRBD1 on 5 matching bases. CDR1 and CDR2 (germline): MRHNA, SNTAGT. The germline V and J ends were trimmed by 5 bases and 1 base, with 8 bases remaining between them. The CDR3 totals 13 residues. In DNA, the CDR3 is TGTGCCAGCAGTTGGGGCCGTAACTATGGCTACACCTTC. Its protein is CASSWGRNYGYTF.

The genes are TRBV12-3 or TRBV12-4 and TRBJ1-5, with a tentative D call TRBD1 (5 bases). V lost 4 bases and J lost 6, with 16 bases in between. The CDR3 is 15 residues long. The CDR3 DNA reads TGTGCCAGCAGTTCCCGACCCCGGGGCGGTCAGCCCCAGCATTTT. Its protein product is CASSSRPRGGQPQHF.

This clonotype occurred many times. J is TRBJ2-7 and V is TRBV6-1; TRBD1 aligns across 9 bases. Losses at the gene ends were 5 bases for V and 6 bases for J; bases not matched to a gene: 8. The CDR3 totals 14 residues. In germline, CDR1 is MNHNS, CDR2 SASEGT. CDR3 in amino acids: CASSTLQGAGEQYF. The DNA for the CDR3 is TGTGCCAGCAGTACCCTACAGGGGGCGGGCGAGCAGTACTTC.

The chain employs TRBV13 and TRBJ2-2; D is undetermined. This CDR3 is built from 15 residues. V was shortened by 1 base and J by 5 bases, with 11 bases between the two germline ends. The germline gives CDR1 PRHDT, CDR2 FYEKMQ (reference sequence). The CDR3 sequence is CASSLAILRTGELFF. DNA of the CDR3: TGTGCCAGCAGCTTAGCGATTCTCCGAACCGGGGAGCTGTTTTTT.

This clonotype was detected many times. This rearrangement joins TRBV4-1 to TRBJ1-5; D possibly corresponds to TRBD1 (5 bases). V dropped 7 bases and J dropped 5 bases, with 21 bases sitting between them. CDR3 size: 16 residues. Germline V gene sequence: CDR1 MGHRA, CDR2 YSYEKL. The CDR3 sequence: CASTTKWLRDHQPQHF. The CDR3 DNA is TGCGCCAGCACCACCAAGTGGCTCAGGGACCATCAGCCCCAGCATTTT.

Ten or more counts support this clonotype. V usage is TRBV29-1 and J usage is TRBJ1-2; no clear D. The CDR3 sequence is 13 residues long. CDR1 SQVTM and CDR2 ANQGSEA come from the germline V gene. Trimming pared 4 bases from V and 0 bases from J, leaving 9 bases between. The CDR3 region is CSVGPKANYGYTF. CDR3 sequence (DNA): TGCAGCGTTGGACCGAAAGCTAACTATGGCTACACCTTC.

Ten or more counts support this clonotype. The gene calls are TRBV2 and TRBJ1-2, with TRBD1 matching over 9 bases. Losses at the gene ends were 4 bases for V and 8 bases for J; bases not matched to a gene: 11. The CDR3 has 15 residues. Germline V gene sequence: CDR1 SNHLY, CDR2 FYNNEI. CDR3 sequence reads: CASSASRDRAWGYTF. The CDR3 nucleotides are TGTGCCAGCAGTGCTTCCCGGGACAGGGCTTGGGGCTACACCTTC.

The chain couples TRBV10-3 to TRBJ1-1; D remains unclear. V was pared by 7 bases and J by 5 bases, with 17 bases between. Germline V gene sequence: CDR1 ENHRY, CDR2 SYGVKD. The CDR3 length is 14 residues. The CDR3 here is CAITKDLSGTEAFF. CDR3 in DNA: TGTGCCATCACCAAGGACCTGTCTGGGACTGAAGCTTTCTTT.

This clonotype was seen more than once but under ten times. The rearrangement uses TRBV20-1 and TRBJ1-2; D is ambiguous. The CDR3 consists of 13 residues. The germline CDR1 and CDR2 sequences are DFQATT and SNEGSKA (reference sequence). The V gene lost 6 bases and the J gene lost 6 bases, with 17 bases spanning the gap. CDR3 bases: TGCAGTGCAAACCGCGGGGTAGGGAATGGCTACACCTTC. Translation: CSANRGVGNGYTF.